The table lists the clone carrying this T cell receptor beta chain with a few counts. Its cognate antigen is unknown. This CDR3 is built from 17 residues. V dropped 4 bases and J dropped 5; count of bases not matched to a gene: 13. Germline loops: CDR1 MDHEN, CDR2 SYDVKM. The sample comes from a study of regulatory T cells. The PCR used 52 TRBV and 13 TRBJ primers. Repertoires were generated with immunoSEQ multiplex PCR, while TCRdb's copy carries only in-frame clones and drops some. The sample lists about 15,000 clones, 80% to 90% occurring once. General study findings and limits: In patients, unique TRB V-J pairs were restricted and V/J usage skewed, especially in Tregs. Hydrophobic residues at CDR3 positions 6 and 7 were enriched in conventional CD4+ T cells of CD3G-deficient patients.

Every patient with CD3G deficiency had evidence of autoimmunity. Sequencing was performed on conventional CD4+ T cells sorted from blood. The rearrangement joins TRBV28 to TRBJ1-2, with TRBD1 matching over 10 bases. The source is a person aged 30 to 39 with CD3G deficiency. The CDR3 is CASSSGQGPYTAYGYTF. Here the CDR3 DNA reads TGTGCCAGCAGTTCGGGACAGGGGCCTTATACGGCGTATGGCTACACCTTC.